This TCR beta chain was documented in a study of T cell responses to AZD1222 COVID-19 vaccine. Study summary: Pooled in the analysis were second doses at about 4 or about 12 weeks. Whole-study results and caveats: Clonal diversity was possibly underestimated; the donors were predominantly white British and more often female.

Regarding this clone: Its antigen is not identified.

Sequenced by immunoSEQ multiplex PCR; TCRdb stores in-frame clones only, minus some. The sample includes over 100,000 clones, about 89% seen only once; the top ten take less than 9.5%. J gave up 4 bases and V 5 bases, and 5 bases lay outside the gene matches. CDR1 and CDR2 (germline): MNHNY, SVGAGI (reference sequence). The CDR3 extends over 14 amino acids. The material sequenced was peripheral blood, taken on day 0 of AZD1222 vaccination. This receptor was identified in an adult in good health. The V call is TRBV6-6, the J call TRBJ1-2, with 9 bases aligning to TRBD1. The CDR3 DNA reads TGTGCCAGCAGTCAGTCGGGACAGGGCTATGGCTACACCTTC. Residues: CASSQSGQGYGYTF.